The rows below give T cell receptor beta chains drawn from one sample of a study of T-cell memory formation after mild COVID-19. TCRdb recomputed calls from the 5' RACE reads with MiXCR, one row per CDR3 protein. The table has approximately 260,000 distinct CDR3 sequences, 16% seen once. Input material: PBMCs or a T cell subset sorted from them (not recorded which). The receptors stem from a man aged 18 to 30 who had mild COVID-19 (a few samples of this study predate the infection). Cell type and time point are not known. Each CDR3 is given with its conserved first and last residue. The order of the fields is J gene, V gene, D gene, CDR3 protein. D genes are given only for firm matches.

j_call: TRBJ2-3
v_call: TRBV6-2/TRBV6-3
d_call: NA
cdr3_aa: CASSYSETPRADTQYF

j_call: TRBJ2-4
v_call: TRBV6-5
d_call: NA
cdr3_aa: CASSYGPGEAKNIQYF

j_call: TRBJ1-2
v_call: TRBV12-3/TRBV12-4
d_call: NA
cdr3_aa: CASSSMQGDAYGYTF

j_call: TRBJ2-3
v_call: TRBV5-1
d_call: TRBD2
cdr3_aa: CASSFPSGGTDTQYF

j_call: TRBJ2-1
v_call: TRBV7-8
d_call: NA
cdr3_aa: CASSPWGDEQFF

j_call: TRBJ2-4
v_call: TRBV6-6
d_call: TRBD2
cdr3_aa: CAGGSGDIQYF

j_call: TRBJ2-3
v_call: TRBV6-1
d_call: NA
cdr3_aa: CASRRAGNTDTQYF

j_call: TRBJ1-6
v_call: TRBV6-6
d_call: TRBD1
cdr3_aa: CASSPGQGTNSPLHF

j_call: TRBJ1-5
v_call: TRBV2
d_call: NA
cdr3_aa: CASRQEYNQPQHF

j_call: TRBJ2-6
v_call: TRBV20-1
d_call: NA
cdr3_aa: CSASGGANVLTF

j_call: TRBJ2-3
v_call: TRBV24-1
d_call: NA
cdr3_aa: CATSEVTGSPTDTQYF

j_call: TRBJ1-3
v_call: TRBV5-1
d_call: NA
cdr3_aa: CASSLFGWRNTIYF

j_call: TRBJ2-1
v_call: TRBV5-6
d_call: NA
cdr3_aa: CASSRPSNEQFF

j_call: TRBJ2-7
v_call: TRBV5-1
d_call: NA
cdr3_aa: CASSSRRSSYEQYF

j_call: TRBJ2-2
v_call: TRBV9
d_call: TRBD2
cdr3_aa: CASKRGANTGELFF

j_call: TRBJ1-6
v_call: TRBV5-1
d_call: NA
cdr3_aa: CASSFGQNSPLHF